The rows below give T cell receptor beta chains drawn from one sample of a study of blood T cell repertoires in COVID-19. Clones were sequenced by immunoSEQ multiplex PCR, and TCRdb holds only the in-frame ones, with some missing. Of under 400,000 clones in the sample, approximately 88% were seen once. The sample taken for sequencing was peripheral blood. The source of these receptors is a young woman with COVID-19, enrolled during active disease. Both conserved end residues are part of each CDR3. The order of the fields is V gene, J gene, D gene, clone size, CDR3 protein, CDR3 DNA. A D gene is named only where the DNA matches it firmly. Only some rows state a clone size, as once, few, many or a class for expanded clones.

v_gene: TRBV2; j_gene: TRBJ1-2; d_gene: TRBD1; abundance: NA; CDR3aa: CASSETGTDYGYTF; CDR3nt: TGTGCCAGCAGTGAAACCGGGACAGACTATGGCTACACCTTC
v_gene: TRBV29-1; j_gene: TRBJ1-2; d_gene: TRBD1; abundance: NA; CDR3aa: CSVVTGEAEAGYTF; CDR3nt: TGCAGCGTTGTAACAGGGGAGGCTGAGGCTGGCTACACCTTC
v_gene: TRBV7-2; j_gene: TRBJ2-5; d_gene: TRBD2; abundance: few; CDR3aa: CASSKFTSGGPFQETQYF; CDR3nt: TGTGCCAGCAGCAAGTTCACTAGCGGGGGGCCCTTCCAAGAGACCCAGTACTTC
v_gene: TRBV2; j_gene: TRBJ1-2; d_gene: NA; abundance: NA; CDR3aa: CASRPSQANYGYTF; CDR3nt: TGTGCCAGCAGACCGTCACAGGCTAACTATGGCTACACCTTC
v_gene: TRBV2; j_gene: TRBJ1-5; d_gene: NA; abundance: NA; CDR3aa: CASSPAPGGSQPQHF; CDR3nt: TGTGCCAGCAGTCCGGCCCCCGGAGGGAGTCAGCCCCAGCATTTT
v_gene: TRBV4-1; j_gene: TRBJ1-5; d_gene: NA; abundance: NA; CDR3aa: CASSLGQPNQPQHF; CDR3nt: TGCGCCAGCAGTCTAGGACAGCCCAATCAGCCCCAGCATTTT
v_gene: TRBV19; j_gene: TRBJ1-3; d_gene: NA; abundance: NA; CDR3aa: CASSITGDTGNTIYF; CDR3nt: TGTGCCAGTAGTATAACAGGAGATACTGGAAACACCATATATTTT
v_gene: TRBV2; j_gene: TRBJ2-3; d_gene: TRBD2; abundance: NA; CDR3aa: CASGIAGGPGQATQYF; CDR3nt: TGTGCCAGCGGGATAGCGGGGGGGCCCGGACAGGCTACGCAGTATTTT
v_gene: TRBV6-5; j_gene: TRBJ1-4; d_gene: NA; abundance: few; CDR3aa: CASSYRGTTNEKLFF; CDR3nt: TGTGCCAGCAGTTACAGGGGGACAACTAATGAAAAACTGTTTTTT
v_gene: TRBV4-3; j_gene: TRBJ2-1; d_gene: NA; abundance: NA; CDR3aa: CASSQESWGAEQFF; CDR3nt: TGCGCCAGCAGCCAAGAATCGTGGGGCGCTGAGCAGTTCTTC
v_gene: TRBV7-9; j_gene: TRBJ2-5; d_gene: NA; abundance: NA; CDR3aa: CASSSRDKVTQYF; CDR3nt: TGTGCCAGCAGCTCCCGGGACAAGGTGACCCAGTACTTC
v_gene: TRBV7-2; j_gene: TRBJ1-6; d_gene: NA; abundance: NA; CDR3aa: CASSLTQGVSSPLHF; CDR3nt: TGTGCCAGCAGCTTAACGCAGGGTGTCAGTTCACCCCTCCACTTT
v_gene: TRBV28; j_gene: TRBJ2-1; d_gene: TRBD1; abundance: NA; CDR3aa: CASSFGGTGGNEQFF; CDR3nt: TGTGCCAGCAGCTTCGGAGGGACAGGGGGGAATGAGCAGTTCTTC
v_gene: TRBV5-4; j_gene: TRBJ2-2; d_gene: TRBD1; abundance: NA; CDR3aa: CASSWGPGTGGFTGELFF; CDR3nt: TGTGCCAGCAGCTGGGGCCCAGGGACAGGGGGTTTCACCGGGGAGCTGTTTTTT
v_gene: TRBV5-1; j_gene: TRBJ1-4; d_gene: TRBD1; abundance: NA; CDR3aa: CASSLASGRGNEKLFF; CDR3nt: TGCGCCAGCAGCTTGGCTTCGGGCAGGGGGAATGAAAAACTGTTTTTT
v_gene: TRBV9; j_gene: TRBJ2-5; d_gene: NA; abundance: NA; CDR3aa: CASSVLSSEQETQYF; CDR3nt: TGTGCCAGCAGCGTACTTTCTAGCGAACAAGAGACCCAGTACTTC
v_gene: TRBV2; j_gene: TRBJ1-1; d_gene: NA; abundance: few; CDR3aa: CASSSLLTGNTEAFF; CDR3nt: TGTGCCAGCAGCTCCTTACTGACGGGGAACACTGAAGCTTTCTTT
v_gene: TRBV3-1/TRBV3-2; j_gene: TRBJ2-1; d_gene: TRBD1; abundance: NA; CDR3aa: CASSQDLTGGQQFF; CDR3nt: TGTGCCAGCAGCCAAGATCTAACAGGGGGTCAGCAGTTCTTC
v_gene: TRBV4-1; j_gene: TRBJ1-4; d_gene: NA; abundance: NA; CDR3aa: CASSQFPGTSDEKLFF; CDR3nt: TGCGCCAGCAGCCAATTTCCCGGGACTTCGGATGAAAAACTGTTTTTT
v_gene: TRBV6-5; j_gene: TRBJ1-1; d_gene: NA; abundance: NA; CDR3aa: CASVQGRGMNTEAFF; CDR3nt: TGTGCCAGCGTTCAGGGTCGTGGCATGAACACTGAAGCTTTCTTT
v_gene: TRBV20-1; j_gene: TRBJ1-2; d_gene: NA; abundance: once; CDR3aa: CSASSGVDGYTF; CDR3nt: TGCAGTGCTAGTTCAGGGGTGGATGGCTACACCTTC
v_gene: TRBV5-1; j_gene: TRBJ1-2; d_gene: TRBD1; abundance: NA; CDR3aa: CASSLRFSGQNYGYTF; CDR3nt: TGCGCCAGCAGCTTGAGGTTTTCGGGACAGAACTATGGCTACACCTTC
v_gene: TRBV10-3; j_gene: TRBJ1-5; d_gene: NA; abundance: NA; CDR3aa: CAISEGAAQPQHF; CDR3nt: TGTGCCATCAGTGAGGGGGCGGCTCAGCCCCAGCATTTT
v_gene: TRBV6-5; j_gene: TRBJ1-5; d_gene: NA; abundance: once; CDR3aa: CASSWAEYQPQHF; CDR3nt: TGTGCCAGCAGTTGGGCAGAGTATCAGCCCCAGCATTTT
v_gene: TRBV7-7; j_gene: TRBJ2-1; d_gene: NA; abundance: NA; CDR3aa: CASSLSDSRDEQFF; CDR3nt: TGTGCCAGCAGCTTAAGTGACAGCCGCGATGAGCAGTTCTTC
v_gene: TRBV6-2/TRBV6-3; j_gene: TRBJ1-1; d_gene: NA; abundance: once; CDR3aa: CASSDLESMNTEAFF; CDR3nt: TGTGCCAGCAGTGACTTGGAGAGCATGAACACTGAAGCTTTCTTT
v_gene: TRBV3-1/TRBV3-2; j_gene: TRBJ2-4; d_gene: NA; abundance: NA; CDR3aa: CASSQDRRGIQYF; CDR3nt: TGTGCCAGCAGCCAAGATCGCCGGGGCATTCAGTACTTC
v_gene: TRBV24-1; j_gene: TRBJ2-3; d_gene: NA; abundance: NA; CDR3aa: CATRGGDPGDTQYF; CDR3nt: TGTGCCACCAGAGGAGGGGACCCGGGAGATACGCAGTATTTT
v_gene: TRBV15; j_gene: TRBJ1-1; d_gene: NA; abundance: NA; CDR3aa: CATSRGLATEAFF; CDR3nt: TGTGCCACCAGCAGAGGATTAGCCACTGAAGCTTTCTTT
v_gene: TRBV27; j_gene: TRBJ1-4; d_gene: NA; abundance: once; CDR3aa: CASSWSRNEKLFF; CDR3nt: TGTGCCAGCAGTTGGAGCAGAAATGAAAAACTGTTTTTT
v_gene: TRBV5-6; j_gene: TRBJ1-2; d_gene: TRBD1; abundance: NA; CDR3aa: CASSLGPKTGNGGYTF; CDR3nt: TGTGCCAGCAGCTTGGGCCCTAAGACAGGGAACGGAGGCTACACCTTC
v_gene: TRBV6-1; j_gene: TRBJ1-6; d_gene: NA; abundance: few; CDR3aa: CASSEGGRLRAPLHF; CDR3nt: TGTGCCAGCAGCGAAGGAGGCAGATTACGTGCACCCCTCCACTTT
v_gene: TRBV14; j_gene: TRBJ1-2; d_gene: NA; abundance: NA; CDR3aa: CASSNTGSYYGYTF; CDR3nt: TGTGCCAGCAGTAACACAGGGTCCTACTATGGCTACACCTTC
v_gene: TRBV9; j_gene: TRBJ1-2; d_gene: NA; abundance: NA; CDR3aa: CASSASAGDFGYGYTF; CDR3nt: TGTGCCAGCAGCGCGTCGGCGGGGGACTTTGGCTATGGCTACACCTTC
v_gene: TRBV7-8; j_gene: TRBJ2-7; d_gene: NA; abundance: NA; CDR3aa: CASSLRRGSYEQYF; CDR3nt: TGTGCCAGCAGCCTCAGGAGGGGCTCCTACGAGCAGTACTTC
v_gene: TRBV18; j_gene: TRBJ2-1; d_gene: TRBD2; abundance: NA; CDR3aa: CASSPRTSGANEQFF; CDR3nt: TGTGCCAGCTCACCAAGGACTAGCGGGGCCAATGAGCAGTTCTTC
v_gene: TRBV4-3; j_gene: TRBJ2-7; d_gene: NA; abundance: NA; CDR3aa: CASSQERGSYEQYF; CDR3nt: TGCGCCAGCAGCCAAGAGCGGGGTTCTTACGAGCAGTACTTC
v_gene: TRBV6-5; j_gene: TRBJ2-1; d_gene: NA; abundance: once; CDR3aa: CASSYSLGSYNEQFF; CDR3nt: TGTGCCAGCAGTTACTCTTTGGGGAGCTACAATGAGCAGTTCTTC
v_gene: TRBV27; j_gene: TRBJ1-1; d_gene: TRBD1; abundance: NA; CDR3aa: CASSIDRDTEAFF; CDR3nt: TGTGCCAGCAGTATTGACAGGGACACTGAAGCTTTCTTT
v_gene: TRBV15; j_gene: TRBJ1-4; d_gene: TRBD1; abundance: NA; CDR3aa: CATSRGQITTNEKLFF; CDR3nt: TGTGCCACCAGCAGGGGACAGATCACAACTAATGAAAAACTGTTTTTT